The 24 T cell receptor beta chains below all came from one sample that was sequenced in a study of regulatory T cells in long-lasting Graves disease. Described time point: newly diagnosed GD, antithyroid drugs for less than 3 months. After RNA was extracted from PBMCs, the TCR library was made from it. Investigators prepared the TCR beta libraries by applying iRepertoire HTBI primers and Arm-PCR of CDR3 regions. TCRdb passed the multiplex PCR reads through MiXCR, listing each CDR3 protein once. Altogether 250,000 to 400,000 distinct CDR3 sequences are present, about a sixth being singletons, with the ten largest covering 38%. Sequencing used peripheral blood mononuclear cells (PBMCs), obtained at new diagnosis, from a patient treated with antithyroid drugs. The source is a female donor with Graves disease.

The CDR3 spells CASSIGADQPQHF. Here the CDR3 DNA reads TGTGCCAGTAGTATTGGCGCAGACCAGCCCCAGCATTTT. This chain uses TRBV19 with TRBJ1-5; D is undetermined. Trimming left V 3 bases short and J 7 bases short, with 10 bases between. Germline V gives CDR1 LNHDA, CDR2 SQIVND (reference sequence). CDR3 size: 13 residues.

Details on this clonotype: One base away lies a much larger clone, so this may be a sequencing read error. The rearrangement uses TRBV6-1 and TRBJ2-2, with D unresolved. The CDR3 is 15 residues long. CDR1 and CDR2 (germline): MNHNS, SASEGT. V lost 5 bases to trimming and J lost 2 bases, with 12 bases between them. The chain's CDR3 is CASSISNRNTGELFF. In nucleotides, the CDR3 is TGTGCCAGCAGTATCTCAAATCGTAACACCGGGGAGCTGTTTTTT.

The chain carries TRBV2 and TRBJ2-2; 9 bases match TRBD2. V lost 4 bases and J lost 5; bases outside the gene matches: 11. Germline V lookup: CDR1 SNHLY, CDR2 FYNNEI. This CDR3 comprises 17 residues. CDR3 loop: CASSGALAGVRTGELFF. CDR3 bases: TGTGCCAGCAGTGGAGCTTTAGCGGGAGTGAGAACCGGGGAGCTGTTTTTT.

This clonotype was counted a few times. The chain employs TRBV25-1 and TRBJ1-1; D is unclear. The CDR3 runs 14 residues. Germline CDR1 reads MGHDK; CDR2 reads SYGVNS. Trimming removed 4 bases at V and 0 bases at J, with 9 bases between. CDR3 protein: CASSGGWVNTEAFF. DNA of the CDR3: TGTGCCAGCAGTGGCGGGTGGGTGAACACTGAAGCTTTCTTT. The full variable domain, rest sourced from reference TRBV25-1 and TRBJ1-1, is EADIYQTPRYLVIGTGKKITLECSQTMGHDKMYWYQQDPGMELHLIHYSYGVNSTEKGDLSSESTVSRIRTEHFPLTLESARPSHTSQYLCASSGGWVNTEAFFGQGTRLTVV.

This clonotype has a count of ten or more. The chain links TRBV12-3 or TRBV12-4 to TRBJ1-5; possibly TRBD1 for D (5 bases). This CDR3 contains 14 residues. V lost 3 bases, J lost 1 base, and 7 bases lay in between. The CDR3 is CASSFKGSNQPQHF. CDR3 in DNA: TGTGCCAGCAGTTTCAAGGGGAGCAATCAGCCCCAGCATTTT.

The chain couples TRBV12-3 or TRBV12-4 to TRBJ2-7; 11 nucleotides agree with TRBD2. Trimming at V came to 7 bases and at J to 3 bases, leaving 5 bases not matched to a gene. The CDR3 sequence is 14 residues long. The CDR3 here is CASTPGTSGYEQYF. The CDR3 region has the DNA TGTGCCAGCACGCCCGGGACTAGCGGCTACGAGCAGTACTTC.

This clonotype was counted many times. The rearrangement links TRBV24-1 to TRBJ2-1, with 9 bases that match TRBD2. The V and J ends lost 2 bases and 8 bases, in that order; junction bases with no gene match: 12. The CDR3 extends over 17 amino acids. CDR1 and CDR2 (germline): KGHDR, SFDVKD. CDR3 sequence (DNA): TGTGCCACCAGTGATTCGGGTAGCGGGAGTGTTGACGATGAGCAGTTCTTC. It translates to CATSDSGSGSVDDEQFF.

This clonotype was seen at least ten times. This chain uses TRBV11-2 with TRBJ2-2; 15 positions agree with TRBD2. The V segment lost 5 bases and the J segment 3 bases; nucleotides outside the gene matches: 7. Germline V gene data show CDR1 as SGHAT and CDR2 as FQNNGV. CDR3 size: 18 residues. The CDR3 nucleotides are TGTGCCAGCAGCCCGAGCGGACTAGCGGGAGGGGACACCGGGGAGCTGTTTTTT. The encoded protein is CASSPSGLAGGDTGELFF.

This clonotype was picked up a small number of times. A much larger clone differs from this one at a single base, so this may be a read error. The chain links TRBV2 to TRBJ1-1; TRBD1 matches 8 bases. This CDR3 is built from 14 residues. Germline V gene data show CDR1 as SNHLY and CDR2 as FYNNEI. The trim removed 5 bases at V and 7 bases at J, leaving 9 bases unmatched. CDR3 in amino acids: CASSCPGTGFEAFF. The CDR3 nucleotides read TGTGCCAGCAGTTGTCCCGGGACAGGATTTGAAGCTTTCTTT.

A note on this clonotype: One junction end disagrees with the germline gene, perhaps due to a read error. The rearrangement joins TRBV28 to TRBJ1-4; D unclear. The CDR3 runs 12 residues. Germline assignment: CDR1 MDHEN and CDR2 SYDVKM. The CDR3 bases are TGTGCCAGCTTAGGGTGGGATGAAAGACTGTTTTTT. Its translation is CASLGWDERLFF.

This clonotype was detected many times. The rearrangement uses TRBV6-1 and TRBJ1-5; D perhaps matches TRBD1 (5 bases). Germline CDR1 reads MNHNS; CDR2 reads SASEGT. V was shortened by 10 bases and J by 1 base, with 23 bases between the two germline ends. This CDR3 has 17 residues. CDR3 protein: CAILDKESWVSNQPQHF. The CDR3 nucleotides read TGTGCCATCCTGGACAAGGAGAGCTGGGTGAGCAATCAGCCCCAGCATTTT.

A note on this clonotype: A much larger clone lies one base from this, so it may be a read error. The rearrangement joins TRBV7-3 to TRBJ1-1, with 9 bases matching TRBD1. Germline lookup yields CDR1 SGHTA and CDR2 FQGTGA. The CDR3 is 12 amino acids. The CDR3, as DNA: TGTGCCAACAGCGCGACAGGGGGATTAACTTTCTTT. Translated: CANSATGGLTFF.

This clonotype was seen ten or more times. The chain carries TRBV2 and TRBJ2-3, with D possibly being TRBD2 (6 bases). This CDR3 comprises 15 residues. V shed 9 bases and J shed 2 bases, with 18 bases lying between them. CDR1 is SNHLY and CDR2 is FYNNEI in the germline V gene. The DNA of the CDR3 is TGTGCCAGGACCCAAGCGGGCGGACTCACAGATACGCAGTATTTT. It encodes CARTQAGGLTDTQYF.

V gene TRBV27 combines with J gene TRBJ2-5; D call uncertain. V dropped 9 bases and J dropped 0 bases, with 11 bases sitting between them. The CDR3 is made up of 13 amino acids. Per germline, CDR1 MNHEY and CDR2 SMNVEV (reference sequence). The CDR3 sequence is CASSRIHQETQYF. The CDR3 coding sequence is TGTGCCAGTTCCAGAATCCACCAAGAGACCCAGTACTTC.

This clonotype was recorded many times. CDR3 nucleotides: TGTGCCAGCAGTTCGATATCCGGGGCGTCCTACGAGCAGTACTTC. Its protein product is CASSSISGASYEQYF. The J gene is TRBJ2-7, the V gene TRBV5-5, with D possibly being TRBD1 or TRBD2 (5 bases each). This CDR3 has 15 amino acids. Trimming cost V 5 bases and J 1 base, with 16 bases left between them. CDR1 SGHKS and CDR2 YYEKEE come from the germline V gene (reference sequence).

This chain uses TRBV13 with TRBJ2-1; D is perhaps TRBD2 (5 bases). The CDR3 covers 18 residues. Trimming pared 5 bases from V and 0 bases from J, leaving 20 bases between. Germline V gene lookup returns CDR1 PRHDT and CDR2 FYEKMQ (reference sequence). In DNA, the CDR3 is TGTGCCAGCAGCCCGGAGGACTGGACCATAAACTCCTACAATGAGCAGTTCTTC. It yields the protein CASSPEDWTINSYNEQFF.

With regard to this clonotype: One base away lies a much larger clone, so this may be a sequencing read error. This rearrangement joins TRBV6-1 to TRBJ1-6; possible D gene TRBD1, 5 bases. Germline assignment: CDR1 MNHNS and CDR2 SASEGT. The CDR3 spans 15 residues. The CDR3: CASRAAQGFNSPPHF. CDR3 nucleotide sequence: TGTGCCAGCAGAGCCGCCCAGGGTTTTAATTCACCCCCCCACTTT.

The sample holds many counts of this clonotype. The chain couples TRBV5-1 to TRBJ1-2; 7 bases match TRBD1. The CDR3 is 14 amino acids. Germline V CDR1 and CDR2: SGHRS, YFSETQ. The J segment lost 7 bases and the V segment lost 4 bases, leaving 10 bases of the junction unmatched. CDR3 sequence reads: CASSQADRDSGYTF. DNA of the CDR3: TGCGCCAGCAGCCAGGCTGACCGGGACAGTGGCTACACCTTC. Variable domain in full (rest from reference TRBV5-1 and TRBJ1-2): KAGVTQTPRYLIKTRGQQVTLSCSPISGHRSVSWYQQTPGQGLQFLFEYFSETQRNKGNFPGRFSGRQFSNSRSEMNVSTLELGDSALYLCASSQADRDSGYTFGSGTRLTVV.

This clonotype was found many times. V is TRBV6-1 and J is TRBJ2-1, with TRBD2 identical over 8 bases. Trimming removed 6 bases from V and 0 bases from J; junction bases left unmatched: 4. Germline CDR1 and CDR2: MNHNS and SASEGT. The CDR3 sequence is 15 residues long. CDR3 residues: CASSYSGSSYNEQFF. The CDR3 nucleotides are TGTGCCAGCAGCTACAGCGGGAGCTCCTACAATGAGCAGTTCTTC.

Many counts were recorded for this clonotype. The V gene is TRBV27, the J gene TRBJ2-5; a possible D gene is TRBD1 (5 bases). The germline V and J ends were trimmed by 10 bases and 0 bases, with 12 bases remaining between them. Germline CDR1 and CDR2: MNHEY and SMNVEV (reference sequence). The CDR3 contains 13 residues. CDR3 in DNA: TGTGCCACCGCGACAGACTACCAAGAGACCCAGTACTTC. Protein: CATATDYQETQYF.

This clonotype occurred many times. J is TRBJ2-1 and V is TRBV5-1, with D hard to call. The CDR3 is made up of 13 amino acids. V was trimmed by 0 bases and J by 7 bases, leaving 8 bases between them. Looked up from germline, CDR1 is SGHRS and CDR2 is YFSETQ. The CDR3, as DNA: TGCGCCAGCAGCTTGGTAGGTTCGAATGAGCAGTTCTTC. It is translated as CASSLVGSNEQFF.

This clonotype has at least ten counts. The gene calls are TRBV20-1 and TRBJ1-1, with 8 positions matching TRBD1. Germline lookup yields CDR1 DFQATT and CDR2 SNEGSKA (reference sequence). V shed 0 bases, J shed 0 bases, and the junction held 18 bases outside the gene matches. The CDR3 extends over 20 amino acids. In DNA form, the CDR3 reads TGCAGTGCTAGAGATGAGGGAGTCCGGCAGGGGGCACGCATGAACACTGAAGCTTTCTTT. Its translation: CSARDEGVRQGARMNTEAFF.

In this sample, this clonotype turned up once. The rearrangement links TRBV11-2 to TRBJ2-1; D remains ambiguous. Germline V CDR1 and CDR2: SGHAT, FQNNGV. V lost 0 bases, J lost 3 bases, and 9 bases lay in between. The CDR3 consists of 15 residues. In nucleotides, the CDR3 is TGTGCCAGCAGCTTAGAGTCCGGGTACTACAATGAGCAGTTCTTC. It encodes CASSLESGYYNEQFF.

The chain couples TRBV20-1 to TRBJ2-2, with a possible D match to TRBD2 (5 bases). The CDR3 contains 14 residues. The germline gives CDR1 DFQATT, CDR2 SNEGSKA (reference sequence). Deletions cut 3 bases from V and 6 bases from J, with 14 bases between. The CDR3 DNA reads as TGCAGTGCTAGTGCAGCCCCGGGGTCCGGGGAGCTGTTTTTT. Encoded protein: CSASAAPGSGELFF.